The TCR beta chain described here comes from a study of control samples from healthy donors and cancer patients. Germline V lookup: CDR1 LNHDA, CDR2 SQIVND (reference sequence). The CDR3 contains 13 residues. V was pared by 7 bases and J by 7 bases, with 6 bases of the junction left unmatched. Sequencing used immunoSEQ multiplex PCR; TCRdb keeps in-frame clones, though not all of them. Here the sample spans nearly 35,000 clones, under 95% being singletons. The chain employs TRBV19 and TRBJ1-1; TRBD1 matches 10 bases. The TCR comes from a man aged 35 to 55 with colorectal cancer. The sequenced material came from PBMCs. CDR3 in DNA: TGTGCCAGTACTCCGGACAGGGGGGTTGAAGCTTTCTTT. Its translation is CASTPDRGVEAFF.